This note documents a single TCR beta chain sequence. Its antigen specificity is not known. Per-base quality was not reported, and no clone a single base away is much larger than it. The cohort consisted of approximately 670 healthy bone marrow donors. All cohort members were sampled while nominally healthy, although unrecorded immune exposures were likely present. The donor tested CMV seropositive, placing the donor among the 289 seropositive members of the cohort. A peripheral blood sample was collected from each donor, and TCR beta sequencing was performed on peripheral blood mononuclear cells. Genomic DNA was extracted from the blood cell samples with the Qiagen DNeasy Blood Extraction Kit. The method behind the library was the immunoSEQ multiplex PCR assay. The multiplex PCR relied on a mix of 60 forward primers for TCR Vbeta segments and 13 reverse primers for TCR Jbeta segments. The CDR3 region of rearranged TCR beta genes was amplified from genomic DNA with a multiplex PCR assay. The amplified TCR beta libraries were sequenced on the Illumina HiSeq System as 87-base-pair reads. In the authors' own workflow: A later analysis tallied roughly 76 million unique TCR beta chains across the 666 repertoires, and 10 million to 11 million of those chains were shared by two or more donors. Raw reads were error-corrected and collapsed into unique sequences by a nearest-neighbor algorithm in which closely related sequences were merged to remove PCR and sequencing errors. To assign V, D and J gene segments, CDR3 sequences were aligned to IMGT reference sequences. For a sequence to be retained, a match of at least six nucleotides to both a V gene segment and a J gene segment was required. Rearrangements were called productive when the CDR3 lacked stop codons and stayed in frame with V and J; all others were non-productive. CDR3 was defined according to IMGT convention as the region running from the second conserved V-encoded cysteine to the conserved J-encoded phenylalanine. In an earlier analysis of around 640 of the donors, sequences lacking an unambiguous match to a single V gene segment were excluded. In an earlier analysis of 587 of the donors, V segments were called functional above 56.7% productive rearrangements and were called segregating when the between-donor standard deviation exceeded 5%. To diagnose cytomegalovirus status from the catalog of TCR beta chain sequences, a statistical classification framework was built. A later analysis assigned V and J genes by comparing TCR nucleotide sequences with IMGT/GENE-DB human TR gene sequences. The TCRdist pipeline was used in a later analysis to assign CDR3 sequences and most-parsimonious VDJ recombination scenarios. A later analysis defined each TCR beta chain by its CDR3 amino acid sequence plus V-gene family, and excluded reads lacking a unique V-gene family. In a later analysis, 550 to 650 highly shared, low-generation-probability nucleotide sequences were removed to address suspected cross-contamination and a sequencing artifact. For each public chain, a later analysis derived a clonal expansion index from normalized ranks of inferred template counts within each repertoire. In a later analysis, generation probabilities were computed using a VDJ recombination model fitted to out-of-frame rearrangements, and the results were checked against IGoR. In a later analysis, hypergeometric tests were used to score TCR-TCR, TCR-HLA and TCR-CMV co-occurrence, with a repertoire-size bias correction applied to TCR pairs. A later analysis estimated false discovery rates by permuting HLA or CMV assignments 20 times. A later analysis grouped co-occurring TCRs with DBSCAN, adding TCRdist sequence similarity when clustering within HLA-allele-positive subsets. For co-occurrence clustering, repertoires with fewer than 30,000 or more than 120,000 public chains were excluded, along with roughly 5 repertoires with anomalous nucleotide sharing. The source is immuneACCESS, and TCRdb retained only in-frame sequences with V and J called. Part of the clones is not carried over; for the studies checked, unresolved V genes explain less than half of this, and the remainder is unexplained. Clone size and the V and J calls come from that table; the DNA yielded D and trimming. This sample is represented by 90,000 to 120,000 clones; about 80% of them were singletons. The ten largest clonotypes hold approximately 3.7% of the sample.

The source of the sample is a study of cytomegalovirus exposure and HLA in healthy donors (dated by TCRdb to 2015 to 2018). At the level of the whole study: An earlier analysis of approximately 590 of the donors reported approximately 270 Gb of sequence data and approximately 110 million unique TCR beta sequences from around 200 million T cells. An earlier analysis of 587 of the donors applied high-throughput TCR beta sequencing to assess whether each TCR beta V gene segment acted as functional or pseudogenic. The study used immunosequencing to profile the T cell repertoires of several hundred subjects and linked those repertoires to cytomegalovirus serostatus. Alongside the repertoire data, information on donor age, sex, ethnicity and CMV serostatus was compiled. The number of typed donors differed by locus: roughly 629-640 for A, B, C, DRB1 and DQB1; 500 to 550 for DQA1; 606 for DPA1; and roughly 470 for DPB1. The aim of the study was to test whether cataloging public T cell receptors could identify signatures of past pathogen exposure. In a later genetic analysis, genome-wide SNP genotypes for about 65% of the 666 donors were used, and that subset was treated as a discovery cohort. Among the approximately 430 genotyped donors, approximately 82% belonged to the genetic ancestry cluster associated with self-reported Caucasian donors. To study patterns of TCR occurrence, a later analysis re-analyzed previously published TCR beta repertoires from hundreds of donors and added high-resolution HLA genotyping. The later analysis used no new phenotypic data to find candidate immune exposures, relying instead on TCR beta sequences and their occurrence across donors. Among around 400 genotyped donors of the cohort, an average of about 240,000 unique TCR beta nucleotide sequences was sequenced per donor, of which 15% to 20% were non-productive. HLA typing covered class I and class II loci at four-digit resolution. The study combined high-throughput TCR immunosequencing, statistical association of individual TCRs with disease status, and machine learning to predict cytomegalovirus infection status. A separate validation cohort of about 110 different subjects was used in addition to the approximately 700-subject first cohort. Roughly five DR-DQ haplotypes were treated as single units for association and clustering because of strong linkage in the cohort. Roughly 300 gigabases of sequencing data and around 80 million unique TCR sequences made up an early release that covered 500 to 650 HLA-typed donors. All discovery cohort repertoires had been generated using a single sequencing platform. Summary of the overall study and its limitations: A further reported finding was that TCR beta sequences accurately predicted the HLA-A and HLA-B alleles for most subjects in the first cohort. For the cohort, immune exposure information was limited to CMV serostatus. Because HLA typing was missing for some donors at each locus, association tests included only the typed subset. A later genetic analysis associated a missense DCLRE1C variant with V-gene and J-gene trimming of TCR beta chains, and an independent cohort replicated the association. In a later analysis, most CMV-associated TCR beta chains were found to appear HLA-restricted, with HLA associations seemingly driven largely by CMV exposure. A cluster of highly shared sequence variants was judged likely to be a technical artifact of the sequencing pipeline. Only TCR beta chains were sequenced in this cohort, and the absence of alpha or paired-chain data limited detectable features. Sequencing depth was assumed to be roughly uniform across donors in the presence/absence analyses, though that assumption may not hold. Strong co-occurrence of HLA alleles, especially DR and DQ, made assigning TCR associations to individual alleles difficult. It was suggested by the authors that the approach could potentially be generalized to other disease states and immunological phenotypes. The study gave a list of about 170 TCR beta chains associated with cytomegalovirus. Linkage disequilibrium might explain the correlated functional status among segregating V segments, but an unknown experimental factor could not be ruled out. In a later analysis, several top co-occurrence clusters were reported to appear linked to parvovirus B19, influenza, CMV and Epstein-Barr virus. According to a later analysis, TCR association rates differed among HLA loci, with DRB1 alleles showing the most associated TCRs and HLA-C alleles showing the fewest. Cytomegalovirus status was reported to be diagnosed by the classifier with high specificity and sensitivity in both the original and validation cohorts. Broadly in line with IMGT annotations, most TCR beta V segments showed up in productive rearrangements about 87% or about 30% of the time in an earlier analysis of 450 to 600 of the donors. The 87-base-pair reads could not distinguish some IMGT-functional V segments, including TRBV6-2 and TRBV6-3, so those segments were excluded. In a later analysis, HLA-associated TCR beta chains were found to be more clonally expanded and to have lower generation probabilities than equally common non-associated chains. Because counts were too low, roughly 16 rarely observed V segments, including chromosome 9 orphons, were excluded from the earlier analysis of some 590 of the donors. A later genetic analysis reported fewer N-insertions in productive TCRs among donors in an Asian-associated ancestry cluster than the roughly 620-donor mean. At a false discovery rate of 0.05, a later analysis linked roughly 17,000 TCR beta sequences to specific HLA alleles. Most TCR sequences were observed very rarely across donors, whereas some public TCRs were present in many individuals. A few of the identified cytomegalovirus-associated TCR beta chains were confirmed in vitro to be specific for cytomegalovirus antigens.

The CDR3 runs 12 residues from the cysteine to the phenylalanine. Only the CDR3 DNA stays, 36 bases, in frame from base 1. CDR1 SGHRS and CDR2 YFSETQ are derived from the germline V gene. V is shortened by 2 bases, J by 5 bases, and the region joining them spans 6 bases. The source is a female donor in good health and CMV-seropositive. Input material: PBMCs. The chain uses TRBV5-1 and TRBJ2-3; the D gene identity is not certain. The CDR3 protein: CASSFLLDTQYF. Read as DNA, the sequence is TGCGCCAGCAGCTTCCTCCTAGATACGCAGTATTTT. With the rest looked up from the reference TRBV5-1 and TRBJ2-3 genes rather than sequenced, the full variable domain is KAGVTQTPRYLIKTRGQQVTLSCSPISGHRSVSWYQQTPGQGLQFLFEYFSETQRNKGNFPGRFSGRQFSNSRSEMNVSTLELGDSALYLCASSFLLDTQYFGPGTRLTVL.